What follows are 20 T cell receptor beta chains derived from one specimen sequenced in a study of T cell changes during pregnancy in multiple sclerosis. Generated by immunoSEQ multiplex PCR, the TCRdb table keeps only in-frame clones and is missing some. The data hold about 36,000 clones, with 80% to 95% observed a single time. Sequenced material: CD4+ T cells from peripheral blood mononuclear cells, taken in the third trimester of pregnancy. The receptors were sampled from a female donor in good health, enrolled as a control in a pregnancy study.

The genes are TRBV7-2 and TRBJ2-7, with 8 bases that match TRBD2. In germline, CDR1 is SGHTA, CDR2 FQGNSA. The CDR3 consists of 16 residues. Unmatched junction bases numbered 11, after V lost 5 bases and J lost 2 bases. The CDR3 region is CASSRQNRAGAYEQYF. CDR3 nucleotide sequence: TGTGCCAGCAGCCGACAAAACCGAGCGGGGGCCTACGAGCAGTACTTC.

The rearrangement uses TRBV7-2 and TRBJ1-6, with TRBD1 identical over 7 bases. The ends lost 5 bases at V and 11 bases at J; junction bases unmatched: 9. CDR3 size: 14 residues. Germline CDR1 SGHTA, CDR2 FQGNSA. CDR3: CASSLNQGVPPLHF. CDR3 in DNA: TGTGCCAGCAGCCTAAACCAGGGGGTCCCACCCCTCCACTTT.

The V gene is TRBV6-1, the J gene TRBJ2-7; D might be TRBD2 (6 bases). CDR1 and CDR2 (germline): MNHNS, SASEGT. The CDR3 is 15 residues long. The V end was cut by 8 bases, the J end by 0 bases, with 17 bases between. The CDR3 loop reads CASRGPQTSSYEQYF. The CDR3 coding sequence is TGTGCCAGCCGTGGCCCCCAGACTAGCTCCTACGAGCAGTACTTC.

With respect to this clone: Mismatch with germline at one junction end may stem from a read error. This chain links TRBV7-7 with TRBJ2-5; 11 nucleotides agree with TRBD2. The CDR3 contains 14 residues. Germline CDR1 SSHAT, CDR2 FNYEAQ (reference sequence). In nucleotides, the CDR3 is TGTGCTAGCAGCTTAGCGGGGGGGCGAGAGACCCAGTACTTC. It translates to CASSLAGGRETQYF.

The V gene is TRBV11-1, the J gene TRBJ1-1; TRBD1 is a possible D gene (5 bases). CDR3 length: 16 amino acids. Germline V gene sequence: CDR1 SGHAT, CDR2 FQDESV (reference sequence). V lost 4 bases and J lost 1, with 16 bases in between. CDR3 DNA: TGTGCCAGCAGCTACCTGGGGGGGTCATCGAACACTGAAGCTTTCTTT. It translates to CASSYLGGSSNTEAFF.

This chain connects TRBV7-2 to TRBJ2-3; D is possibly TRBD2 (6 bases). The germline V gene has CDR1 SGHTA and CDR2 FQGNSA. The CDR3 is 13 amino acids. V was pared by 6 bases and J by 2 bases, with 9 bases between. CDR3 in amino acids: CASSWGVTDTQYF. CDR3 sequence (DNA): TGTGCCAGCAGTTGGGGGGTCACAGATACGCAGTATTTT. The full variable domain, in which reference TRBV7-2 and TRBJ2-3 provide the parts outside the CDR3, is GAGVSQSPSNKVTEKGKDVELRCDPISGHTALYWYRQSLGQGLEFLIYFQGNSAPDKSGLPSDRFSAERTGGSVSTLTIQRTQQEDSAVYLCASSWGVTDTQYFGPGTRLTVL.

The chain recombines TRBV7-2 with TRBJ1-2; 12 positions match TRBD1. V gave up 1 base and J gave up 6 bases; unmatched junction bases: 3. The germline gives CDR1 SGHTA, CDR2 FQGNSA. There are 15 residues in the CDR3. CDR3 region: CASSLEGTGGNGYTF. CDR3 DNA: TGTGCCAGCAGCTTAGAGGGGACAGGGGGCAATGGCTACACCTTC.

V and J are TRBV2 and TRBJ1-5, with unresolved D. V was shortened by 8 bases and J by 7 bases, with 15 bases between the two germline ends. The CDR3 has 13 amino acids. Germline V gives CDR1 SNHLY, CDR2 FYNNEI. The CDR3 sequence is CASSLEPYQPQHF. The CDR3 DNA reads TGTGCCAGCTCATTGGAGCCCTACCAGCCCCAGCATTTT.

This chain uses TRBV28 with TRBJ1-3; 7 nucleotides line up with TRBD1. Germline V lookup: CDR1 MDHEN, CDR2 SYDVKM. The CDR3 is 16 residues long. Germline trimming cut 6 bases from V and 3 bases from J; bases unmatched to any gene: 11. CDR3: CASSPTGQGVGNTIYF. In DNA form, the CDR3 reads TGTGCCAGCAGCCCCACAGGGCAGGGGGTTGGAAACACCATATATTTT.

The J gene is TRBJ2-1, the V gene TRBV11-1, with TRBD1 matching 9 bases. This CDR3 contains 15 residues. Germline V gives CDR1 SGHAT, CDR2 FQDESV (reference sequence). V lost 6 bases and J lost 3; bases outside the gene matches: 6. The CDR3, as DNA: TGTGCCAGCAGTGTACAGGGGGCCTTCTACAATGAGCAGTTCTTC. Translating gives CASSVQGAFYNEQFF.

The V call is TRBV28, the J call TRBJ1-6, with 8 nucleotides matching TRBD1. After removal of 8 bases from V and 7 bases from J, the junction contained 7 bases not matched to a gene. The germline V gene encodes CDR1 MDHEN and CDR2 SYDVKM. The CDR3 runs 14 residues. CDR3 loop: CASRRGLINSPLHF. In nucleotides, the CDR3 is TGTGCCAGCCGCAGGGGGCTCATAAATTCACCCCTCCACTTT. Drawing the rest from reference TRBV28 and TRBJ1-6, the complete variable domain is DVKVTQSSRYLVKRTGEKVFLECVQDMDHENMFWYRQDPGLGLRLIYFSYDVKMKEKGDIPEGYSVSREKKERFSLILESASTNQTSMYLCASRRGLINSPLHFGNGTRLTVT.

The chain joins TRBV6-1 to TRBJ2-7; possibly TRBD2 for D (6 bases). Trimming shortened V by 0 bases and J by 11 bases, and 17 bases separated the two germline ends. The germline V gene encodes CDR1 MNHNS and CDR2 SASEGT. CDR3 size: 14 residues. DNA for the CDR3: TGTGCCAGCAGTGAAGCCCGGGGGAGTCTCCGGGAGTACTTC. It codes for CASSEARGSLREYF.

V and J are TRBV11-2 and TRBJ1-1; D is possibly TRBD1 (5 bases). Trimming removed 0 bases from V and 5 bases from J, with 13 bases in between. The germline V gene has CDR1 SGHAT and CDR2 FQNNGV. The length of the CDR3 is 15 residues. CDR3 region: CASSLDLQGRTEAFF. The CDR3 DNA sequence: TGTGCCAGCAGCTTAGATTTGCAGGGTCGGACTGAAGCTTTCTTT. Together with reference TRBV11-2 and TRBJ1-1, the CDR3 gives the full variable domain: EAGVAQSPRYKIIEKRQSVAFWCNPISGHATLYWYQQILGQGPKLLIQFQNNGVVDDSQLPKDRFSAERLKGVDSTLKIQPAKLEDSAVYLCASSLDLQGRTEAFFGQGTRLTVV.

The chain employs TRBV30 and TRBJ1-2, with D hard to call. Germline V CDR1 and CDR2: GTSNPN, SVGIG (reference sequence). The ends were cut back, 1 base at V and 7 bases at J, with 7 bases in the middle. The CDR3 spans 11 residues. As DNA, the CDR3 is TGTGCCTGGAGTGAGGGAGGTGGCTACACCTTC. Residues: CAWSEGGGYTF.

The rearrangement links TRBV6-1 to TRBJ1-1; D not certain. From germline, CDR1 is MNHNS and CDR2 SASEGT. V gave up 5 bases and J gave up 8 bases, with 12 bases separating them. This CDR3 contains 12 residues. CDR3 DNA: TGTGCCAGCAGTCGGGTGGATTGGGAAGCTTTCTTT. This codes for CASSRVDWEAFF.

This chain's CDR3 is CASSLQGAAKNIQYF. The DNA of the CDR3 is TGCGCCAGCAGTTTACAGGGGGCTGCCAAAAACATTCAGTACTTC. The chain carries TRBV10-1 and TRBJ2-4; 9 bases are a match to TRBD1. Germline CDR1 WNHNN, CDR2 SYGVQD (reference sequence). The CDR3 is 15 residues long. V lost 5 bases and J lost 1; bases outside the gene matches: 3.

V is TRBV7-9 and J is TRBJ1-6, with D hard to call. With 1 base removed from V and 9 bases from J, the gap between germline ends came to 7 bases. The CDR3 covers 13 residues. CDR1 SEHNR and CDR2 FQNEAQ come from the germline V gene (reference sequence). The CDR3 sequence is CASSLVPLSPLHF. The CDR3 DNA is TGTGCCAGCAGCTTAGTTCCCCTTTCACCCCTCCACTTT.

In its sample, this clone was seen a few times. V usage is TRBV2 and J usage is TRBJ1-6; D is unresolved. Germline V lookup: CDR1 SNHLY, CDR2 FYNNEI. V lost 1 base to trimming and J lost 15 bases, with 10 bases between them. This CDR3 region has 12 residues. In DNA form, the CDR3 reads TGTGCCAGCAGTGAAGGCCGGAGGGTCCTCCACTTT. Encoded protein: CASSEGRRVLHF.

The genes are TRBV4-1 and TRBJ2-3; 11 nucleotides line up with TRBD2. This CDR3 has 17 amino acids. Germline V gives CDR1 MGHRA, CDR2 YSYEKL. Losses at the gene ends were 1 base for V and 5 bases for J; bases not matched to a gene: 8. CDR3 coding DNA: TGCGCCAGCAGCCAAGTCTATAGCGGGGGGGCCTTAGATACGCAGTATTTT. Its translation is CASSQVYSGGALDTQYF.

This clone has a single count. This chain uses TRBV7-2 with TRBJ1-1; D remains unclear. V dropped 1 base and J dropped 11 bases, with 14 bases sitting between them. Germline CDR1 reads SGHTA; CDR2 reads FQGNSA. The CDR3 runs to 13 residues. CDR3 sequence reads: CASSLGVRVGAFF. CDR3 sequence (DNA): TGTGCCAGCAGCTTAGGGGTCCGGGTCGGGGCTTTCTTT.